This paragraph reports one TCR beta chain. The antigen is not known. Each patient came to thyroid surgery without any prior treatment (of any kind). This sample is part of a study of metastatic and nonmetastatic thyroid tumors. Study overall: Patients with malignant and benign thyroid disease provided blood and tumor or nodule tissue, whose repertoires were compared.

Methods used by the authors: It was from CDR3 differences across clinicopathological groups that a distant-metastasis classifier for papillary thyroid cancer was built. TCRdb re-called clones via MiXCR from the PCR reads. The V and J calls follow TCRdb's processing rather than the paper's. The sample records 25,000 to 35,000 clones, 15% to 20% being singletons. Findings of the study overall: It was reported that TCR beta diversity was significantly higher in malignant thyroid tumors than benign nodules, in blood and tumor.

Germline CDR1 reads SGHRS; CDR2 reads YFSETQ. V lost 4 bases to trimming and J lost 2 bases; unmatched junction nucleotides: 17. This CDR3 is built from 20 residues. This receptor was taken from a female donor with papillary thyroid cancer or a benign thyroid nodule (not recorded which). Some clones in this sample may be carry-over from other donors' samples. The rearrangement joins TRBV5-1 to TRBJ2-2; TRBD2 aligns across 10 bases. Material: blood. CDR3 DNA sequence: TGCGCCAGCAGCCCGGGAGTAATGGGAGTAGCGGGAGGAAACACCGGGGAGCTGTTTTTT. Its translation: CASSPGVMGVAGGNTGELFF.